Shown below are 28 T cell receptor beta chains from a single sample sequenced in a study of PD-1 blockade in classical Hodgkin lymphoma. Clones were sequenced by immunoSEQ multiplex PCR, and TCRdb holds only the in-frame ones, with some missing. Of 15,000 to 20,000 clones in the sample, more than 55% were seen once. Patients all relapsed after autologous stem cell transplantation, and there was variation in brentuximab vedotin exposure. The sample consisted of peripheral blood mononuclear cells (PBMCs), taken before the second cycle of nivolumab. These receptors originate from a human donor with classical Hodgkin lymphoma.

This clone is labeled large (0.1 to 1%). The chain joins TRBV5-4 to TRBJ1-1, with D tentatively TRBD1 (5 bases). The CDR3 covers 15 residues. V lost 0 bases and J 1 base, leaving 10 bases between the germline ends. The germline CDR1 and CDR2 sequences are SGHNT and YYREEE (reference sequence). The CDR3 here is CASSLVGEGNTEAFF. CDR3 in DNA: TGTGCCAGCAGCTTGGTGGGGGAGGGGAACACTGAAGCTTTCTTT.

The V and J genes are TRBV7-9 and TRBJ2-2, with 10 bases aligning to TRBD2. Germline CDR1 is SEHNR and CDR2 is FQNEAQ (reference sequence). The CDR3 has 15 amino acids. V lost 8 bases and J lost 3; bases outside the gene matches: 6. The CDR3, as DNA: TGTGCCAGCTATCCAAGCGGGAGGGACACCGGGGAGCTGTTTTTT. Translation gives CASYPSGRDTGELFF.

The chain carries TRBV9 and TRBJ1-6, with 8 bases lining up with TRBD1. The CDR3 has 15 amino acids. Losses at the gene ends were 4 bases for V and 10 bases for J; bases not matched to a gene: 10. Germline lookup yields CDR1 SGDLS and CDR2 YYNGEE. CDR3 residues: CASSRSQGAESPLHF. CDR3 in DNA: TGTGCCAGCAGCCGTTCGCAGGGGGCAGAGTCACCCCTCCACTTT.

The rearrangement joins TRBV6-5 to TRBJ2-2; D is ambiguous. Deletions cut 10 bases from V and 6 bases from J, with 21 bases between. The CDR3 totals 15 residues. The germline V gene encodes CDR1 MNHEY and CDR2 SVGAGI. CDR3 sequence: CATSPLVGSPGELFF. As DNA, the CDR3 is TGTGCCACCTCCCCTCTAGTAGGCTCCCCCGGGGAGCTGTTTTTT.

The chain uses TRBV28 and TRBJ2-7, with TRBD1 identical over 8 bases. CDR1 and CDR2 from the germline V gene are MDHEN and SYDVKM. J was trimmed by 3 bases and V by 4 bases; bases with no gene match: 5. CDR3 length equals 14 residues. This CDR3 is CASSSTGEIYEQYF. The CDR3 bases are TGTGCCAGCAGTTCGACAGGGGAGATCTACGAGCAGTACTTC.

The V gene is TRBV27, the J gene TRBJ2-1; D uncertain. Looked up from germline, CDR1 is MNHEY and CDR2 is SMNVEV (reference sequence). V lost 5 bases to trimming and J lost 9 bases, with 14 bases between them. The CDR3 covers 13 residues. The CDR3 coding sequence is TGTGCCAGCAGTCCAGTGGACGTAGCTGAGCAGTTCTTC. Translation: CASSPVDVAEQFF.

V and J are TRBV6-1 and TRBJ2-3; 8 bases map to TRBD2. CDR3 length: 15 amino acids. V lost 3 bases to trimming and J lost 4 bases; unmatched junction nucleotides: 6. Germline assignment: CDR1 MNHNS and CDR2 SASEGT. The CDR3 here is CASSEGSGMADTQYF. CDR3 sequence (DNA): TGTGCCAGCAGTGAGGGTAGCGGGATGGCAGATACGCAGTATTTT.

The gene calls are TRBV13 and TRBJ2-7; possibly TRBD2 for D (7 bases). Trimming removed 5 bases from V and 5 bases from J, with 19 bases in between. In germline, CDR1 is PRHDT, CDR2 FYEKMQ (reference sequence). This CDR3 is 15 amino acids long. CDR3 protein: CASSPRGGGSDEQYF. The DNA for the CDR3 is TGTGCCAGCAGCCCAAGGGGGGGTGGGAGTGACGAGCAGTACTTC.

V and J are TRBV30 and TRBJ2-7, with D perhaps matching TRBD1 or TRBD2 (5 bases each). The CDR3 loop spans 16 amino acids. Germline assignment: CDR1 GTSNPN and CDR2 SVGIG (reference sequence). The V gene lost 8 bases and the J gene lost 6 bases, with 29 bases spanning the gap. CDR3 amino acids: CAQSNRTGAHRSEQYF. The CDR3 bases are TGTGCCCAGTCCAACCGTACCGGGGCCCATAGGAGCGAGCAGTACTTC.

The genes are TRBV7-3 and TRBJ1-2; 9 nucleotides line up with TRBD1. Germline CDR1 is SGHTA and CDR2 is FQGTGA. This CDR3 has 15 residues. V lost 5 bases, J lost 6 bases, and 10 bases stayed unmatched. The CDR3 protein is CASSPSGTGSHGYTF. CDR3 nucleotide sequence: TGTGCCAGCAGCCCTAGCGGGACAGGGTCCCATGGCTACACCTTC.

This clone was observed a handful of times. The CDR3 nucleotides are TGTGCCAGCAGCTTGAGGGTCTTGTCTCGGGACAGGGTCTACGAGCAGTACTTC. This sequence encodes CASSLRVLSRDRVYEQYF. The gene calls are TRBV5-5 and TRBJ2-7, with 9 bases that match TRBD1. The junction had 14 bases not matched to a gene; V was cut back by 1 base and J by 3 bases. This CDR3 is 18 amino acids long. Per germline, CDR1 SGHKS and CDR2 YYEKEE (reference sequence).

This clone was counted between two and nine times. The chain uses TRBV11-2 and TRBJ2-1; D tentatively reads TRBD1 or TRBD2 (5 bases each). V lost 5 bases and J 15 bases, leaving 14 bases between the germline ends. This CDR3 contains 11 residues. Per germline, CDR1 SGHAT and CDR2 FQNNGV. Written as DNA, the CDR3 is TGTGCCAGCAGCCCAGGGACCCTGGCGTTCTTC. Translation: CASSPGTLAFF.

For the CDR3, the DNA is TGTGCCAGCAATCTCGCCACGACCGGCAATCAGCCCCAGCATTTT. Its translation: CASNLATTGNQPQHF. V usage is TRBV2 and J usage is TRBJ1-5; D unclear. The germline V gene has CDR1 SNHLY and CDR2 FYNNEI. The CDR3 extends over 15 amino acids. V lost 7 bases and J lost 2, with 15 bases in between.

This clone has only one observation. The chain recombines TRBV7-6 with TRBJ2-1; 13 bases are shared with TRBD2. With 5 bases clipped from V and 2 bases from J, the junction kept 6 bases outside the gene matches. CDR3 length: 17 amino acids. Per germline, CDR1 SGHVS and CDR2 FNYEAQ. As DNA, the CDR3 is TGTGCCAGCAGCCCCTGGACTAGCGGGAGCCCCTACAATGAGCAGTTCTTC. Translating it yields CASSPWTSGSPYNEQFF.

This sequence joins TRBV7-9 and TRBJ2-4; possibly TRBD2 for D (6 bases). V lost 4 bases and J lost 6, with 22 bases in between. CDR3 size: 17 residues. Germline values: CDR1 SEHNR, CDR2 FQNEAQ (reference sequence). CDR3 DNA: TGTGCCAGCAGCTCTGGACCAGCCGGGGAGGCCGGAAACATTCAGTACTTC. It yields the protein CASSSGPAGEAGNIQYF.

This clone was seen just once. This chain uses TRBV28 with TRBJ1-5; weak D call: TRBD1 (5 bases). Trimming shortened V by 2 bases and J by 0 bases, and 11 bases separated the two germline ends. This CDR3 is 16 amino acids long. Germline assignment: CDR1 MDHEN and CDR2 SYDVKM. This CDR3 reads CASSLLRQISNQPQHF. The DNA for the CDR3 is TGTGCCAGCAGTTTACTTCGACAGATTAGCAATCAGCCCCAGCATTTT.

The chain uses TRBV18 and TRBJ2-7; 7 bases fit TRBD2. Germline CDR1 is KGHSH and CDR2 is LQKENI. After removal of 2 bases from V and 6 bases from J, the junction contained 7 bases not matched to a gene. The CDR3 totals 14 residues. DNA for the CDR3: TGTGCCAGCTCACCATTCCAGCGGGAAGCCGAGCAGTACTTC. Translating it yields CASSPFQREAEQYF.

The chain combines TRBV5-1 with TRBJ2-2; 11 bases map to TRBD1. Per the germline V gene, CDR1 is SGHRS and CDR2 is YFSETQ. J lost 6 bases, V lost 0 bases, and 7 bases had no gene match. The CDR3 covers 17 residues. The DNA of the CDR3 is TGCGCCAGCAGCTTGGAGACACCGGGACAGGGGGCCGGGGAGCTGTTTTTT. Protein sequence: CASSLETPGQGAGELFF.

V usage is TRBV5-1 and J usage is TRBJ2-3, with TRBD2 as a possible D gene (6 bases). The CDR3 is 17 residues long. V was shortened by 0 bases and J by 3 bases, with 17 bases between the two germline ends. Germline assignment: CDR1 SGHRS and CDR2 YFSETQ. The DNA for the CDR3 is TGCGCCAGCAGCTTGGGCCGGGACTCAGCAGGGACAGATACGCAGTATTTT. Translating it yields CASSLGRDSAGTDTQYF.

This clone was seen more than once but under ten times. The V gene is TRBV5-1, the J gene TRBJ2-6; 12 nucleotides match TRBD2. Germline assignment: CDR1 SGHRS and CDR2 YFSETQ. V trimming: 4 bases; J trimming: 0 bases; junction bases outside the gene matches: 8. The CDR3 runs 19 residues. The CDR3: CASSTLVTSGSSGANVLTF. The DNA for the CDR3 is TGCGCCAGCAGCACCTTGGTGACTAGCGGGAGCTCTGGGGCCAACGTCCTGACTTTC.

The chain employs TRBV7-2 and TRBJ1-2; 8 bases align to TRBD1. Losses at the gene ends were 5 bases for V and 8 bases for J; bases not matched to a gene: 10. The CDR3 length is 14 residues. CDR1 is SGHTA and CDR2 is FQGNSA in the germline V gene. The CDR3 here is CASSPPWTGSGYTF. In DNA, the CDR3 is TGTGCCAGCAGCCCTCCCTGGACAGGGTCAGGCTACACCTTC.

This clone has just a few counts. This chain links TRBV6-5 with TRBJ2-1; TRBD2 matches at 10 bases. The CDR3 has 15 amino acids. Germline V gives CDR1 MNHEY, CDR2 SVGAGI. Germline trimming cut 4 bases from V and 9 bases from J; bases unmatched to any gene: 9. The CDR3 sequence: CASSSPAGGPGEQFF. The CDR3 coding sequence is TGTGCCAGCAGTTCACCAGCGGGAGGGCCTGGTGAGCAGTTCTTC.

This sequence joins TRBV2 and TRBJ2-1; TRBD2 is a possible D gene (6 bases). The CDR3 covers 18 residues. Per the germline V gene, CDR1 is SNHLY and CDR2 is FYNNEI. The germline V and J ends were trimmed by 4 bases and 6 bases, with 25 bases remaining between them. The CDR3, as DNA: TGTGCCAGCAGTGCTCCGGGACTGGCTCTCTCCGGTTCCAATGAGCAGTTCTTC. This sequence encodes CASSAPGLALSGSNEQFF.

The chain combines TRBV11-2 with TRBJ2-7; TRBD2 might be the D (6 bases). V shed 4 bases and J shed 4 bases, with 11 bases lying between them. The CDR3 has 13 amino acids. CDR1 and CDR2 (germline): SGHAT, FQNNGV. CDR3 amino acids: CASSSTSYYEQYF. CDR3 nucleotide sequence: TGTGCCAGCAGCTCCACTAGCTATTACGAGCAGTACTTC.

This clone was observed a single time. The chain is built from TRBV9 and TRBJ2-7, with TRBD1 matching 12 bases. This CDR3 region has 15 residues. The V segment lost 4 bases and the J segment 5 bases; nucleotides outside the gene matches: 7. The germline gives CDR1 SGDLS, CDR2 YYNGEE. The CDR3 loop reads CASSPGTGGRNEQYF. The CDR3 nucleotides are TGTGCCAGCAGCCCCGGGACAGGGGGCCGGAACGAGCAGTACTTC.

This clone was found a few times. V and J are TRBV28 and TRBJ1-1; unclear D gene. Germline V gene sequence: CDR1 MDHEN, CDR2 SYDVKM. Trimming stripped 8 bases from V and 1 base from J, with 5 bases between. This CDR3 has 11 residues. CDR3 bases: TGTGCCAGCTGGAGGAACACTGAAGCTTTCTTT. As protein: CASWRNTEAFF.

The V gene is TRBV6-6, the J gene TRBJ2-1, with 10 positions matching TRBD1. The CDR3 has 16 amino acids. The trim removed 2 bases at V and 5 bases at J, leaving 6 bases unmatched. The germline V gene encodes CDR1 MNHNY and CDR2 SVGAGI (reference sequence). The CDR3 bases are TGTGCCAGCAGTTACAGGGACAGGGGCCGAGACAATGAGCAGTTCTTC. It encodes CASSYRDRGRDNEQFF.

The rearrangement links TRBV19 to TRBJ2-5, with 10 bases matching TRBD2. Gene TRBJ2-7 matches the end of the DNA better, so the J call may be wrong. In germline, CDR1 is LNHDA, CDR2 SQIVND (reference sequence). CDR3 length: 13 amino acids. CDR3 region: CASSITSGNEQYF. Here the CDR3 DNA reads TGTGCCAGTAGTATTACTAGCGGGAACGAGCAGTACTTC.